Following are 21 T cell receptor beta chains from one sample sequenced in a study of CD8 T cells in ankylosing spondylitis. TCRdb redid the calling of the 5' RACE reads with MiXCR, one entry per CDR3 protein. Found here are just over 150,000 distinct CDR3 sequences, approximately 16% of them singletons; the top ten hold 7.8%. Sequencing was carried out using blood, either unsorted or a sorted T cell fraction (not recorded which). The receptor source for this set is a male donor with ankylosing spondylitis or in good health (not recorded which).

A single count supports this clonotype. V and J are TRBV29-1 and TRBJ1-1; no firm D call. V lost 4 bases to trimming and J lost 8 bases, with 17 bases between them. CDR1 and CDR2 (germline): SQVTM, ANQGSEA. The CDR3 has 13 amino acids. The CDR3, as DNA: TGCAGCGTTGCGAAAACCGGGATGCGGGAAGCTTTCTTT. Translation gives CSVAKTGMREAFF.

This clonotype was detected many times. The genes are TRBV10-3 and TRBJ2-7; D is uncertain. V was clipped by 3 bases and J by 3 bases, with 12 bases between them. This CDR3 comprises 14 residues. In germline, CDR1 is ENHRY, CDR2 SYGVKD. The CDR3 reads CAISETERVYEQYF. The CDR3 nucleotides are TGTGCCATCAGTGAAACGGAGAGAGTCTACGAGCAGTACTTC.

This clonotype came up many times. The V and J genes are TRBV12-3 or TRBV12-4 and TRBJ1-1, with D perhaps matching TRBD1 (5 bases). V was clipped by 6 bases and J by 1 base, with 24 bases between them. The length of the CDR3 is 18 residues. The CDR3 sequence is CASSNARRGARRNTEAFF. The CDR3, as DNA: TGTGCCAGCAGCAATGCCCGCCGTGGGGCCAGGAGGAACACTGAAGCTTTCTTT.

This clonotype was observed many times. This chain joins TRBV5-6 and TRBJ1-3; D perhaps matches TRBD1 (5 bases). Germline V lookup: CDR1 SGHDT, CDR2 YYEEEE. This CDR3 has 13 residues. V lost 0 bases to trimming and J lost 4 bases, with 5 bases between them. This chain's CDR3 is CASSLGQGNTIYF. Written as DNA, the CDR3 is TGTGCCAGCAGCTTGGGACAGGGAAACACCATATATTTT.

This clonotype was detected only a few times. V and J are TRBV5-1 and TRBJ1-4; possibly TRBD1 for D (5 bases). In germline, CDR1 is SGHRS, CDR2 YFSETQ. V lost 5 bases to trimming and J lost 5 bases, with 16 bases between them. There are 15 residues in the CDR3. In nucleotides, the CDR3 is TGCGCCAGCAGTAGACAGACAGAGACCAATGAAAAACTGTTTTTT. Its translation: CASSRQTETNEKLFF.

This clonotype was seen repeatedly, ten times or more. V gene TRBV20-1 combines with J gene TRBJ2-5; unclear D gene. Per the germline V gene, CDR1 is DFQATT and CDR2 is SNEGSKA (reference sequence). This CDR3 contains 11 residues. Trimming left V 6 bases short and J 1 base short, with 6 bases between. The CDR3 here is CSARLQETQYF. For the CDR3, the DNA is TGCAGTGCCAGACTCCAAGAGACCCAGTACTTC.

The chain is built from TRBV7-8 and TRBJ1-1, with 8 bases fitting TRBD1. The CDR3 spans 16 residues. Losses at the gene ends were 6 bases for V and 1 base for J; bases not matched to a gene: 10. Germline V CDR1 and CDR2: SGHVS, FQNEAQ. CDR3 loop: CASRELRGRTNTEAFF. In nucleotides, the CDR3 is TGTGCCAGCAGAGAACTCAGGGGGCGGACGAACACTGAAGCTTTCTTT. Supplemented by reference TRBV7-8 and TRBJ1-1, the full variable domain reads GAGVSQSPRYKVAKRGQDVALRCDPISGHVSLFWYQQALGQGPEFLTYFQNEAQLDKSGLPSDRFFAERPEGSVSTLKIQRTQQEDSAVYLCASRELRGRTNTEAFFGQGTRLTVV.

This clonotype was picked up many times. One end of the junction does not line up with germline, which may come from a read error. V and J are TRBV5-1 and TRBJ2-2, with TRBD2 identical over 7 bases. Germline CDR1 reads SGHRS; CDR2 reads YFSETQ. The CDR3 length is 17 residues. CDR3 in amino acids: CASSLAKWEGRTEELFF. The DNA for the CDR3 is TGCGCCAGCAGCTTGGCCAAGTGGGAGGGCCGGACCGAGGAGCTGTTTTTT.

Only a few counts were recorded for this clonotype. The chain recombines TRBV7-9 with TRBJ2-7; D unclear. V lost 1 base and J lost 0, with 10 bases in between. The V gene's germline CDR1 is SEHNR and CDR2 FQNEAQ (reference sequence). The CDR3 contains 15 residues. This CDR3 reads CASSLVGRYSYEQYF. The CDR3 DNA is TGTGCCAGCAGCTTAGTGGGCAGATACTCCTACGAGCAGTACTTC.

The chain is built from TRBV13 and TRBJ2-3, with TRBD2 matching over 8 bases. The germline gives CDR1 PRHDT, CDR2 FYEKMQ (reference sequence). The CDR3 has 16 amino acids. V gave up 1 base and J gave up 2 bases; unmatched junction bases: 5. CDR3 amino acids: CASSLVGTRTTDTQYF. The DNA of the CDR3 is TGTGCCAGCAGCTTAGTTGGGACTAGGACCACAGATACGCAGTATTTT.

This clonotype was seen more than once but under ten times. Written as DNA, the CDR3 is TGTGCCAGCAGCGCACCTTCCAGGGGTACTGAAGCTTTCTTT. Translating gives CASSAPSRGTEAFF. V usage is TRBV7-9 and J usage is TRBJ1-1, with D tentatively TRBD1 (6 bases). Germline V gives CDR1 SEHNR, CDR2 FQNEAQ (reference sequence). The CDR3 runs 14 residues. V lost 5 bases to trimming and J lost 5 bases, with 15 bases between them. The entire variable domain, with the rest obtained from reference TRBV7-9 and TRBJ1-1, is as follows: DTGVSQNPRHKITKRGQNVTFRCDPISEHNRLYWYRQTLGQGPEFLTYFQNEAQLEKSRLLSDRFSAERPKGSFSTLEIQRTEQGDSAMYLCASSAPSRGTEAFFGQGTRLTVV.

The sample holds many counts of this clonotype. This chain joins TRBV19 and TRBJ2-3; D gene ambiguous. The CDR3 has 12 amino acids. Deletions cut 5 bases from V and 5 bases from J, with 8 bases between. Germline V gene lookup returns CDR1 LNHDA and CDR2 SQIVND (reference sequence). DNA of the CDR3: TGTGCCAGTAGTCAACTTGGAGATACGCAGTATTTT. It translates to CASSQLGDTQYF.

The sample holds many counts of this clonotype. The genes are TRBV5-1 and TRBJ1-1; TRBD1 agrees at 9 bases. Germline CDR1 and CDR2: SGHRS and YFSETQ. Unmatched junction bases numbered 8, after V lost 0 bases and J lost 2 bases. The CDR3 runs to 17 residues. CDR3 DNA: TGCGCCAGCAGCTTGGCCGATAGGACAGGGGCAAACACTGAAGCTTTCTTT. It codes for CASSLADRTGANTEAFF.

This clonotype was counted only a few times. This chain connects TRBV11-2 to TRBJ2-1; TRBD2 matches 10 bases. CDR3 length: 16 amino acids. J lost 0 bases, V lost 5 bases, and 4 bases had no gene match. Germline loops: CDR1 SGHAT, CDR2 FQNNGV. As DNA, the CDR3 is TGTGCCAGCAGCAGGACTAGCGGATACTCCTACAATGAGCAGTTCTTC. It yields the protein CASSRTSGYSYNEQFF.

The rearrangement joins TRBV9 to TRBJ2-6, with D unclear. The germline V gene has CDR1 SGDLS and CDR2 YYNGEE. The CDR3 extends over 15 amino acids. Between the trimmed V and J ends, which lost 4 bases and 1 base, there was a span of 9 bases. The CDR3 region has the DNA TGTGCCAGCAGCTTTTCGACGTCTGGGGCCAACGTCCTGACTTTC. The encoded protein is CASSFSTSGANVLTF. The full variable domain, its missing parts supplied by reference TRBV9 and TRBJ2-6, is DSGVTQTPKHLITATGQRVTLRCSPRSGDLSVYWYQQSLDQGLQFLIQYYNGEERAKGNILERFSAQQFPDLHSELNLSSLELGDSALYFCASSFSTSGANVLTFGAGSRLTVL.

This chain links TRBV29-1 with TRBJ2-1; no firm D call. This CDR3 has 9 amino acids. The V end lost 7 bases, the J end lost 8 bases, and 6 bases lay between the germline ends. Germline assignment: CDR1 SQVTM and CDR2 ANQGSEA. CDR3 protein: CSDNHEQFF. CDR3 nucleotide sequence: TGCAGCGACAACCATGAGCAGTTCTTC.

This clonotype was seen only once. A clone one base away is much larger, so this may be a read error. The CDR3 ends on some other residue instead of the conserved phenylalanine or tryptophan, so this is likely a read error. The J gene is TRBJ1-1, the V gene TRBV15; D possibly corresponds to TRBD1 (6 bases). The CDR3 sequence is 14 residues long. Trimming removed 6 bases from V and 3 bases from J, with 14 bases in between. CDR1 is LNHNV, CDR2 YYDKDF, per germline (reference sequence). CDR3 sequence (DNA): TGTGCCACCAGAGACCGACAGGAGGACACTGAAGCTTTCCTT. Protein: CATRDRQEDTEAFL.

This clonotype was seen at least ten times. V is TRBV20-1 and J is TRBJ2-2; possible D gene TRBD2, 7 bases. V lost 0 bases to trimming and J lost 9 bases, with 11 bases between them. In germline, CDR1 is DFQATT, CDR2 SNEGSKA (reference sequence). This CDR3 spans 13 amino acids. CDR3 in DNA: TGCAGTGCTAGAGAAGCGGGACAAAGGGAGCTGTTTTTT. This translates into CSAREAGQRELFF.

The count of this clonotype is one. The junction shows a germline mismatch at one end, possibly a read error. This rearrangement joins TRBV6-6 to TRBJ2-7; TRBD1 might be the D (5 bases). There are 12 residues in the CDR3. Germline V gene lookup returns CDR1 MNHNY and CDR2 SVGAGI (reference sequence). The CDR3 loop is CTSSSGSYEQYF. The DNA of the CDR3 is TGTACCAGCAGTTCAGGGTCCTACGAGCAGTACTTC.

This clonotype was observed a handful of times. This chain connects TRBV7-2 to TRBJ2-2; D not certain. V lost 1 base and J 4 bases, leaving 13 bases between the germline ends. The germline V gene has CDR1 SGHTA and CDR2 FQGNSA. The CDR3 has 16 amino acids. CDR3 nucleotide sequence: TGTGCCAGCAGCTTAGTATCGTGGCAGATCACCGGGGAGCTGTTTTTT. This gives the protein CASSLVSWQITGELFF.

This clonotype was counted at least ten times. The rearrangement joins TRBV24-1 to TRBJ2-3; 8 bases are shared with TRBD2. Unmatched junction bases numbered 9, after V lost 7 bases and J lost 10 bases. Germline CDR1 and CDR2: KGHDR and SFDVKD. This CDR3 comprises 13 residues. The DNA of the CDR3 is TGTGCCACCAGAGACAGACTAGCGACCGCGCAGTATTTT. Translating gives CATRDRLATAQYF.